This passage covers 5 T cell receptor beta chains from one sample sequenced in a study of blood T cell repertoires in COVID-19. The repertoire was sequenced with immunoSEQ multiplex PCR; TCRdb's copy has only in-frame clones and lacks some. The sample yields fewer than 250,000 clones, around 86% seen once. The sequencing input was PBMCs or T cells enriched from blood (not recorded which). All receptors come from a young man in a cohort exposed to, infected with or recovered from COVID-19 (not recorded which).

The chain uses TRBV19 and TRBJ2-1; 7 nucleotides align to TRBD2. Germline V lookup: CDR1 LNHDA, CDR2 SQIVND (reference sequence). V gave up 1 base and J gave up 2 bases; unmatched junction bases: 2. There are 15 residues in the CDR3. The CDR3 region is CASSIAGGTYNEQFF. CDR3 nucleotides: TGTGCCAGTAGTATAGCGGGAGGAACCTACAATGAGCAGTTCTTC. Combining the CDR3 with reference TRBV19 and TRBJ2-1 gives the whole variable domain DGGITQSPKYLFRKEGQNVTLSCEQNLNHDAMYWYRQDPGQGLRLIYYSQIVNDFQKGDIAEGYSVSREKKESFPLTVTSAQKNPTAFYLCASSIAGGTYNEQFFGPGTRLTVL.

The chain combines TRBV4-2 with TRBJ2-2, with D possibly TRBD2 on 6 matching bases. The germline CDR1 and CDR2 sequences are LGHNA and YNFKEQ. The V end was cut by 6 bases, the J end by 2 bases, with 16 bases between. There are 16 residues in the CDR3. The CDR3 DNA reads TGTGCCAGCAGGCGCACTAGCCAAGCCAACACCGGGGAGCTGTTTTTT. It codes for CASRRTSQANTGELFF.

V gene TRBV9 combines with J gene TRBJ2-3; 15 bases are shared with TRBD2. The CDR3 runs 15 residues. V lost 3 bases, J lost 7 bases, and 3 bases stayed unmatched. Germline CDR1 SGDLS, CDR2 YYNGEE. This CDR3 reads CASSGTSGRAHTQYF. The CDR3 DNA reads TGTGCCAGCAGCGGGACTAGCGGGAGGGCCCATACGCAGTATTTT.

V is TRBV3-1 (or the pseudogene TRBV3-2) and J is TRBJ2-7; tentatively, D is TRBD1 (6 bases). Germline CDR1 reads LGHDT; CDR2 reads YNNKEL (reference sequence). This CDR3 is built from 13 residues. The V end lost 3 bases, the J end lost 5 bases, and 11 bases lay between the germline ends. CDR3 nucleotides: TGTGCCAGCAGCCAGCAAGGGGGAGACGAGCAGTACTTC. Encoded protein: CASSQQGGDEQYF.

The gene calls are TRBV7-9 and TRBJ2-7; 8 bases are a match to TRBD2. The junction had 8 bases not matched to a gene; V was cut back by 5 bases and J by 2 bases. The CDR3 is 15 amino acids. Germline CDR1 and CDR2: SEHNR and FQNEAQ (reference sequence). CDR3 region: CASSPRLARAYEQYF. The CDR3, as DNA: TGTGCCAGCAGCCCGCGACTAGCGCGAGCCTACGAGCAGTACTTC.